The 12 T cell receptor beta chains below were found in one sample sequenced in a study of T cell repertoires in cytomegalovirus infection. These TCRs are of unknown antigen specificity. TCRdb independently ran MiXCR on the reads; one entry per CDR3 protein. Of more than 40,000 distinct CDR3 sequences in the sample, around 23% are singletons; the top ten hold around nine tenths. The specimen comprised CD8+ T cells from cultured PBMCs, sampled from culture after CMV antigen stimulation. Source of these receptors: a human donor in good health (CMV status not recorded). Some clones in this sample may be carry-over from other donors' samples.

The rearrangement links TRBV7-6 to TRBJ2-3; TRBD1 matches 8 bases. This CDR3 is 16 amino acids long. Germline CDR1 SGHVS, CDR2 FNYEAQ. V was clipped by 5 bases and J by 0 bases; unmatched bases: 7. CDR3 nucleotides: TGTGCCAGCAGCCCCGGGACAGGAGGGAGCACAGATACGCAGTATTTT. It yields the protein CASSPGTGGSTDTQYF.

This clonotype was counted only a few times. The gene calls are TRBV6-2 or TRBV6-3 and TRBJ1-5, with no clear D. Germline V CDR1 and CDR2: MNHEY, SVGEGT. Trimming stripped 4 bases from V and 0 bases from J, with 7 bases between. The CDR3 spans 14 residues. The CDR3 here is CASSSGFSNQPQHF. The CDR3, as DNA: TGTGCCAGCAGTTCCGGGTTTAGCAATCAGCCCCAGCATTTT.

CDR3 residues: CASSLRSGGLNQPQHF. As DNA, the CDR3 is TGTGCCAGCAGCTTACGGAGCGGGGGACTCAATCAGCCCCAGCATTTT. The gene calls are TRBV7-8 and TRBJ1-5, with D possibly TRBD1 on 5 matching bases. The ends were cut back, 2 bases at V and 3 bases at J, with 14 bases in the middle. Germline lookup yields CDR1 SGHVS and CDR2 FQNEAQ. CDR3 length: 16 amino acids.

CDR3 amino acids: CASSDGSPREQFF. Written as DNA, the CDR3 is TGTGCCAGCAGTGATGGCTCCCCTCGGGAGCAGTTCTTC. The chain couples TRBV6-4 to TRBJ2-1; D unresolved. Per germline, CDR1 MRHNA and CDR2 SNTAGT. The V end was cut by 3 bases, the J end by 10 bases, with 13 bases between. This CDR3 comprises 13 residues.

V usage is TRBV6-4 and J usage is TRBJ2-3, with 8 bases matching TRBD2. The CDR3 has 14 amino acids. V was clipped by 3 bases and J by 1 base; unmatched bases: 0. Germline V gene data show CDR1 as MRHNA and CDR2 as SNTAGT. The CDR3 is CASSEAGGTDTQYF. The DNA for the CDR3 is TGTGCCAGCAGTGAAGCGGGAGGCACAGATACGCAGTATTTT.

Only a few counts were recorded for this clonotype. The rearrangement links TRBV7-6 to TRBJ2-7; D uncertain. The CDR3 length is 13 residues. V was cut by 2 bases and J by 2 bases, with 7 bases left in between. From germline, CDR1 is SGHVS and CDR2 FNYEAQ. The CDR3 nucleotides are TGTGCCAGCAGCTTAAGTCACACCTACGAGCAGTACTTC. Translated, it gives CASSLSHTYEQYF.

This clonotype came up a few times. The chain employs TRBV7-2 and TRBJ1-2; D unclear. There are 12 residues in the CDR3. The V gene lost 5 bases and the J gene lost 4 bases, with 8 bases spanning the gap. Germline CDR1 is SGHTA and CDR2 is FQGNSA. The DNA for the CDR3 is TGTGCCAGCAGCGGAGGTAGCTATGGCTACACCTTC. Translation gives CASSGGSYGYTF. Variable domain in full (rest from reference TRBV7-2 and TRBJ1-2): GAGVSQSPSNKVTEKGKDVELRCDPISGHTALYWYRQSLGQGLEFLIYFQGNSAPDKSGLPSDRFSAERTGGSVSTLTIQRTQQEDSAVYLCASSGGSYGYTFGSGTRLTVV.

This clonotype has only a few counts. CDR3 loop: CASSARDRGEQYF. The DNA for the CDR3 is TGTGCCAGCAGCGCCCGGGACAGGGGCGAGCAGTACTTC. The chain is built from TRBV9 and TRBJ2-7; 10 positions agree with TRBD1. Losses at the gene ends were 3 bases for V and 6 bases for J; bases not matched to a gene: 3. This CDR3 contains 13 residues. Per germline, CDR1 SGDLS and CDR2 YYNGEE.

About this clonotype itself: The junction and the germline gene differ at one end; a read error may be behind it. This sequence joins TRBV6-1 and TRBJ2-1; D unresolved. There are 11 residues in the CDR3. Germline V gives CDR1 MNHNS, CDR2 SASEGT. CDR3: CVSPRLNEQFF. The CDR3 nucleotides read TGTGTCAGCCCCCGCCTCAATGAGCAGTTCTTC.

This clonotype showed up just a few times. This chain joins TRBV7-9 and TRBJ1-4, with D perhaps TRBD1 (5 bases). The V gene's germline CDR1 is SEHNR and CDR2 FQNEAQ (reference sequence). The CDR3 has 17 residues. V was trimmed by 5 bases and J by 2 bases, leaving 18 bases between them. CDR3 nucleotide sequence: TGTGCCAGCAGCGACGACCTGACAGATCGTACTAATGAAAAACTGTTTTTT. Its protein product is CASSDDLTDRTNEKLFF.

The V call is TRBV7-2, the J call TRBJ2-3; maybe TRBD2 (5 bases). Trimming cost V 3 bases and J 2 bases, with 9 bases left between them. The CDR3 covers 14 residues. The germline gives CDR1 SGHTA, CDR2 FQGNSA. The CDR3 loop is CASSFPRDTDTQYF. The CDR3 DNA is TGTGCCAGCAGCTTTCCCCGGGACACAGATACGCAGTATTTT.

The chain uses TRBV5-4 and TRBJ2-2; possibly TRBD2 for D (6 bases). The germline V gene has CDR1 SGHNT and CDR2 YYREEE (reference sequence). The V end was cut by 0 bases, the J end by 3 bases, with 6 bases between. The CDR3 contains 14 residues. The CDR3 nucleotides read TGTGCCAGCAGCTTGGAGCGGGACACCGGGGAGCTGTTTTTT. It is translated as CASSLERDTGELFF.